The sequence of this TCR beta chain was determined in a study of cytomegalovirus exposure and HLA in healthy donors. The study, taken as a whole, reports: A missense DCLRE1C variant was associated with V- and J-gene trimming of TCR beta chains in a later analysis, and an independent cohort replicated the association. Rare TCR sequences dominated, though some public TCRs recurred in many donors.

Details on this clone: Its antigen is as yet unknown.

CDR3 length: 14 residues. Germline V CDR1 and CDR2: LNHDA, SQIVND (reference sequence). The V segment lost 3 bases and the J segment 3 bases; nucleotides outside the gene matches: 3. The study ran its PCR with 60 Vbeta and 13 Jbeta primers. The table came from immunoSEQ multiplex PCR; TCRdb's copy has only in-frame clones and leaves some out. The table records about 160,000 clones, approximately 71% of them present only once. This sequence joins TRBV19 and TRBJ1-2; 8 bases fit TRBD1. This receptor was taken from a male donor in good health and CMV-seronegative. Sequencing was done on a sample of PBMCs. DNA for the CDR3: TGTGCCAGTAGTATTTCAGGGGGCGACTATGGCTACACCTTC. As protein: CASSISGGDYGYTF.